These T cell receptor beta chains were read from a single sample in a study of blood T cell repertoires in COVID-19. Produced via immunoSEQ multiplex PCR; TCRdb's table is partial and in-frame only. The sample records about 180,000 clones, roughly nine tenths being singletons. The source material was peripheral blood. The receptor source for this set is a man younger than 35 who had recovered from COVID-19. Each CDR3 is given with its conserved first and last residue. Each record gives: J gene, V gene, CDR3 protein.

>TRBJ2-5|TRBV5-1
CASSLGQGASGQETQYF
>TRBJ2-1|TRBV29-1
CSVGLATGNEQFF
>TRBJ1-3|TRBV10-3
CAISYGSGNTIYF
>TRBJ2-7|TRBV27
CASSLGGGNYEQYF
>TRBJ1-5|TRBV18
CASSLDRVNNQPQHF
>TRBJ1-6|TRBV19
CASQRGTGNNSPLHF
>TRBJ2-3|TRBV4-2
CASSLGVDFSSTDTQYF
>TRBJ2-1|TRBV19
CASSIRTSRSYNEQFF
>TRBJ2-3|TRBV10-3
CAISWALPTSTDTQYF
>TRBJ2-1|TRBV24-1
CATSDWTSGRPNEQFF
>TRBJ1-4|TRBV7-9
CASSLYLPGEKLFF
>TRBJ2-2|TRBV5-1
CASSVGLTNTGELFF
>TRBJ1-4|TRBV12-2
CARERAGNEKLFF
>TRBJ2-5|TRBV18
CANARGERETQYF
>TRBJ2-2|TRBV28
CASSAPGTSGAGAGELFF
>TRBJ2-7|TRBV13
CASSFRTGGHEQYF
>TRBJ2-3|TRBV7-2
CASSPHRSTSTDTQYF
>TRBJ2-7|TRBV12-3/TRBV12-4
CASSSRERNEQYF
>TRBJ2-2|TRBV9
CASSVGGGAGELFF
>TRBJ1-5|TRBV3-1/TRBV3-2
CASSQDTGNQPQHF
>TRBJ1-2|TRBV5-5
CASSDGPRDSTYGYTF
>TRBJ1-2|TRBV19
CASSPRTPGYTF
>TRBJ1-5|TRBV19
CASSIWAGQADQPQHF
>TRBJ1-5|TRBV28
CASSLSGTGGFYSNQPQHF
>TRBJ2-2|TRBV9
CASSVDRGRSFGELFF
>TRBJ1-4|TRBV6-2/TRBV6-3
CASSSGERGKLFF
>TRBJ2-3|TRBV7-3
CASSSGQATDTQYF
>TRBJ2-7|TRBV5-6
CASSGGVSYEQYF
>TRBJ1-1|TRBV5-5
CASSPGTARVEAFF
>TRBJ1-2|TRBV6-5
CASSRQGSNYGYTF
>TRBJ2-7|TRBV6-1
CASSEMGLAGGYEQYF
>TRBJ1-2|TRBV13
CASSLETAGRAYGYTF
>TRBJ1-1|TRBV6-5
CASRSPLLNTEAFF
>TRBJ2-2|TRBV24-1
CATSGTSGTNTGELFF
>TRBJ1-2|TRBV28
CASSSGTGDTF
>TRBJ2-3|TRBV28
CASSLYSGNPHTQYF
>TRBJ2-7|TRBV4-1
CASSLGDRDYEQYF
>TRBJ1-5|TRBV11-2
CASSLAEVQPQHF
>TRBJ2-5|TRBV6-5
CASSYRQLQETQYF
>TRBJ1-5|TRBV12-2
CASRLVYFKGDRNSNQPQHF
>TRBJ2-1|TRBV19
CASSGAFSGRGGNEQFF
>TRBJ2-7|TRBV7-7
CASSPRLAGANEQYF
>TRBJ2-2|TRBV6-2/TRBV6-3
CASSYYRSGELFF
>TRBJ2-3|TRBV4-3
CASSQDPPGTDTQYF
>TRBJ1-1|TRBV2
CASTERRYTEAFF
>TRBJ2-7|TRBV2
CAMTGKESSYEQYF
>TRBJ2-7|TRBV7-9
CASGEQRFYEQYF
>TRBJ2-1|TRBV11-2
CASSLVVSGRPYNEQFF
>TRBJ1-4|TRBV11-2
CASSRYRAPNEKLFF
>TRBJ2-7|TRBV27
CASRAAGVVYEQYF
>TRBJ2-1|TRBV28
CASSLAGAYNEQFF
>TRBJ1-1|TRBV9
CASALGEMNTEAFF
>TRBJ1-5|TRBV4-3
CASSQDARQPQHF